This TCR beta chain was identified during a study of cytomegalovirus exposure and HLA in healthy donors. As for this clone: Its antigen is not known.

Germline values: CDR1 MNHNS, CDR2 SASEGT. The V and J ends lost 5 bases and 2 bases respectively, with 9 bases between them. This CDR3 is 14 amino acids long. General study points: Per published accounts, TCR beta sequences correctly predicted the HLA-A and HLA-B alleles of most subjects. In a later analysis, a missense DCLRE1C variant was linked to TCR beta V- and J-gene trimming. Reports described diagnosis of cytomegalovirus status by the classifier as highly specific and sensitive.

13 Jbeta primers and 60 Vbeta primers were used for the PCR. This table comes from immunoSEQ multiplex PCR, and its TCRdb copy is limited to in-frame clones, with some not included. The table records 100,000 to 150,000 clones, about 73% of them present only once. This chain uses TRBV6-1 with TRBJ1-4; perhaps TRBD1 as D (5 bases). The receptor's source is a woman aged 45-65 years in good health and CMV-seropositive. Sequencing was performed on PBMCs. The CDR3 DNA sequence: TGTGCCAGCAGTAATCCAGGGACTAATGAAAAACTGTTTTTT. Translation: CASSNPGTNEKLFF.